One sample yielded the 32 T cell receptor beta chains listed below, sequenced in a study of T cells in Graves' hyperthyroidism and ophthalmopathy. Amplification of TCR beta CDR3 regions used RNA as the template. TCR CDR3 underwent first-round RT-PCR with the HTBI primer set. TCRdb redid the calling of the multiplex PCR reads with MiXCR, one entry per CDR3 protein. The table records a few hundred thousand distinct CDR3 sequences, 15% of them present only once. Sequenced sample: blood. Every receptor here comes from a woman in her fifties or sixties with Graves' ophthalmopathy.

This chain links TRBV19 with TRBJ1-5; D is possibly TRBD1 (5 bases). Germline values: CDR1 LNHDA, CDR2 SQIVND (reference sequence). The germline V and J ends were trimmed by 6 bases and 0 bases, with 12 bases remaining between them. CDR3 length: 15 residues. In DNA, the CDR3 is TGTGCCAGTAGCTACGTGGGGCATAGCAATCAGCCCCAGCATTTT. This translates into CASSYVGHSNQPQHF.

This clonotype was detected only a few times. This may be a read error, as it is one base from a much larger clone. V usage is TRBV7-2 and J usage is TRBJ2-2; 7 bases are shared with TRBD1. The CDR3 contains 16 residues. Germline assignment: CDR1 SGHTA and CDR2 FQGNSA. The CDR3 protein is CASSLATGANTGELVF. The CDR3 DNA sequence: TGTGCCAGCAGCTTAGCCACAGGGGCGAACACCGGGGAGCTGGTTTTT.

This clonotype was counted only a few times. The chain has TRBV6-1 and TRBJ2-1; no firm D call. The CDR3 contains 11 residues. Trimming removed 3 bases at V and 14 bases at J, with 11 bases between. Germline loops: CDR1 MNHNS, CDR2 SASEGT. CDR3 nucleotides: TGTGCCAGCAGTGATGTGGGATCGGAGTTCTTC. This sequence encodes CASSDVGSEFF.

This chain links TRBV29-1 with TRBJ1-2, with D perhaps matching TRBD1 (5 bases). Trimming shortened V by 7 bases and J by 5 bases, and 17 bases separated the two germline ends. The CDR3 sequence is 13 residues long. Germline-derived CDR1 and CDR2 are SQVTM and ANQGSEA. The CDR3, as DNA: TGCAGCGCTCTTTTTACCGGGGGATATGGCTACACCTTC. Translated: CSALFTGGYGYTF.

This clonotype appeared many times. This chain uses TRBV2 with TRBJ2-7; D gene uncertain. The germline CDR1 and CDR2 sequences are SNHLY and FYNNEI. This CDR3 spans 14 amino acids. V was pared by 1 base and J by 2 bases, with 9 bases between. In nucleotides, the CDR3 is TGTGCCAGCAGTGAAGTTTTACTCACCTACGAGCAGTACTTC. Translation gives CASSEVLLTYEQYF.

A remark on this clonotype: At one end, the junction sequence differs from germline, possibly due to a read error. The chain couples TRBV27 to TRBJ2-7; 8 positions agree with TRBD2. Germline CDR1 MNHEY, CDR2 SMNVEV (reference sequence). This CDR3 comprises 14 residues. The CDR3 DNA reads TGTACCAGCAGTTTAAGTCTAGCGGGCGTCGAGCAGTACTTC. Translation: CTSSLSLAGVEQYF.

This clonotype was counted between two and nine times. The genes are TRBV29-1 and TRBJ2-1; 9 positions agree with TRBD2. Germline V gene sequence: CDR1 SQVTM, CDR2 ANQGSEA. The CDR3 is made up of 13 amino acids. Trimming took 4 bases from V and 4 from J; bases not matched to a gene: 2. The CDR3 coding sequence is TGCAGCGTTGGGACTAGCGAATACAATGAGCAGTTCTTC. This gives the protein CSVGTSEYNEQFF.

This clonotype was detected many times. V gene TRBV24-1 combines with J gene TRBJ2-1; D not resolved. Between the trimmed V and J ends, which lost 3 bases and 7 bases, there was a span of 3 bases. The CDR3 length is 11 residues. Per germline, CDR1 KGHDR and CDR2 SFDVKD. CDR3 region: CATSDGNEQFF. The CDR3, as DNA: TGTGCCACCAGTGATGGGAATGAGCAGTTCTTC.

The J gene is TRBJ2-3, the V gene TRBV5-1; 10 nucleotides align to TRBD1. This CDR3 has 19 amino acids. The ends lost 0 bases at V and 2 bases at J; junction bases unmatched: 12. Germline V gene data show CDR1 as SGHRS and CDR2 as YFSETQ. The CDR3: CASSLARGQGPLTTDTQYF. The CDR3 DNA follows: TGCGCCAGCAGCTTGGCCCGGGGACAGGGGCCGCTTACCACAGATACGCAGTATTTT.

The V gene is TRBV9, the J gene TRBJ2-3; TRBD1 or TRBD2 may be the D gene (6 bases each). The CDR3 is made up of 14 amino acids. CDR1 is SGDLS and CDR2 is YYNGEE in the germline V gene. Trimming took 0 bases from V and 6 from J, leaving 11 bases between them. In DNA, the CDR3 is TGTGCCAGCAGCGTAGTGGAGGGGGTTGATACGCAGTATTTT. Residues: CASSVVEGVDTQYF. The full variable domain, completed using reference TRBV9 and TRBJ2-3, is DSGVTQTPKHLITATGQRVTLRCSPRSGDLSVYWYQQSLDQGLQFLIQYYNGEERAKGNILERFSAQQFPDLHSELNLSSLELGDSALYFCASSVVEGVDTQYFGPGTRLTVL.

There are many counts of this clonotype. The CDR3 reads CSAREAGDTQYF. The CDR3 region has the DNA TGCAGTGCTAGAGAGGCGGGAGATACGCAGTATTTT. The chain links TRBV20-1 to TRBJ2-3; possibly TRBD2 for D (5 bases). Trimming left V 0 bases short and J 5 bases short, with 6 bases between. CDR3 length: 12 amino acids. Germline V gives CDR1 DFQATT, CDR2 SNEGSKA (reference sequence).

This clonotype occurred a few times. The chain carries TRBV25-1 and TRBJ1-2; D unresolved. The CDR3 totals 16 residues. Germline CDR1 and CDR2: MGHDK and SYGVNS. Trimming pared 1 base from V and 4 bases from J, leaving 16 bases between. The CDR3 loop is CASSESPGNRIYGYTF. Written as DNA, the CDR3 is TGTGCCAGCAGTGAATCCCCAGGAAACCGGATCTATGGCTACACCTTC.

This clonotype was found once. The chain is built from TRBV6-4 and TRBJ2-2; D is unresolved. Germline CDR1 MRHNA, CDR2 SNTAGT. This CDR3 comprises 14 residues. With 2 bases removed from V and 3 bases from J, the gap between germline ends came to 7 bases. The CDR3 DNA is TGTGCCAGCAGTGACCAGGCGGACACCGGGGAGCTGTTTTTT. It encodes CASSDQADTGELFF.

This clonotype appeared many times. CDR3 amino acids: CASSLPGSDTQYF. As DNA, the CDR3 is TGTGCCAGCAGCTTGCCGGGATCAGATACGCAGTATTTT. The gene calls are TRBV5-5 and TRBJ2-3, with a possible D match to TRBD2 (5 bases). V lost 1 base, J lost 4 bases, and 7 bases lay in between. This CDR3 comprises 13 residues. The germline gives CDR1 SGHKS, CDR2 YYEKEE (reference sequence).

This clonotype has at least ten counts. V is TRBV28 and J is TRBJ2-1; D remains unclear. This CDR3 is built from 13 residues. V shed 4 bases and J shed 8 bases, with 12 bases lying between them. Per germline, CDR1 MDHEN and CDR2 SYDVKM. CDR3 protein: CASSSTARDEQFF. The CDR3 nucleotides are TGTGCCAGCAGTTCGACGGCTAGGGATGAGCAGTTCTTC.

The V and J genes are TRBV28 and TRBJ2-6; D ambiguous. The CDR3 consists of 14 residues. The V end was cut by 3 bases, the J end by 2 bases, with 5 bases between. Germline V gene lookup returns CDR1 MDHEN and CDR2 SYDVKM. This chain's CDR3 is CASSFDPGANVLTF. CDR3 nucleotide sequence: TGTGCCAGCAGTTTCGATCCTGGGGCCAACGTCCTGACTTTC.

This chain uses TRBV19 with TRBJ2-3; 7 nucleotides agree with TRBD2. V shed 4 bases, J shed 7 bases, and the junction held 8 bases outside the gene matches. CDR3 size: 14 residues. In germline, CDR1 is LNHDA, CDR2 SQIVND (reference sequence). This chain's CDR3 is CASSTGLEGNTQYF. In nucleotides, the CDR3 is TGTGCCAGTAGTACCGGACTAGAAGGGAATACGCAGTATTTT.

This clonotype was seen ten or more times. The rearrangement uses TRBV11-3 and TRBJ2-1, with D uncertain. CDR3 length: 13 residues. V lost 6 bases to trimming and J lost 8 bases, with 14 bases between them. Germline CDR1 reads SGHNT; CDR2 reads YENEEA. The CDR3 sequence: CASSLTTGYEQFF. Written as DNA, the CDR3 is TGTGCCAGCAGTTTAACTACGGGTTATGAGCAGTTCTTC.

This clonotype was found a few times. The V call is TRBV20-1, the J call TRBJ2-5, with D tentatively TRBD2 (6 bases). CDR3 length: 15 residues. The germline V and J ends were trimmed by 4 bases and 1 base, with 16 bases remaining between them. Germline CDR1 is DFQATT and CDR2 is SNEGSKA (reference sequence). The CDR3: CSANPAGMRQETQYF. Written as DNA, the CDR3 is TGCAGTGCTAATCCGGCGGGAATGCGCCAAGAGACCCAGTACTTC.

This clonotype showed up many times. The genes are TRBV3-1 and TRBJ2-3; TRBD2 aligns across 9 bases. Germline loops: CDR1 LGHDT, CDR2 YNNKEL (reference sequence). V gave up 4 bases and J gave up 5 bases; unmatched junction bases: 10. This CDR3 is 16 amino acids long. DNA of the CDR3: TGTGCCAGCAGCCCCCGACTAGCGGAGCCAGGAGATACGCAGTATTTT. Translated: CASSPRLAEPGDTQYF.

About this clonotype itself: Given a much more abundant clone one base away, this may be a read error. J is TRBJ2-7 and V is TRBV28, with D uncertain. CDR3 length: 11 amino acids. The germline gives CDR1 MDHEN, CDR2 SYDVKM. CDR3 in amino acids: CAGSSFYEQYF. In DNA, the CDR3 is TGTGCCGGCAGTTCTTTCTACGAGCAGTACTTC.

This clonotype showed up many times. The chain combines TRBV5-1 with TRBJ2-5; the D call may be TRBD1 or TRBD2 (5 bases each). Trimming pared 0 bases from V and 4 bases from J, leaving 10 bases between. CDR3 length equals 14 residues. Germline V lookup: CDR1 SGHRS, CDR2 YFSETQ. The CDR3 region is CASSLVAGRETQYF. CDR3 nucleotides: TGCGCCAGCAGCTTGGTGGCAGGGAGAGAGACCCAGTACTTC. The whole variable domain, filled in from reference TRBV5-1 and TRBJ2-5, reads KAGVTQTPRYLIKTRGQQVTLSCSPISGHRSVSWYQQTPGQGLQFLFEYFSETQRNKGNFPGRFSGRQFSNSRSEMNVSTLELGDSALYLCASSLVAGRETQYFGPGTRLLVL.

This clonotype has only a few counts. The rearrangement joins TRBV5-6 to TRBJ2-7; 9 positions match TRBD2. Germline V gene lookup returns CDR1 SGHDT and CDR2 YYEEEE. This CDR3 has 15 amino acids. Trimming took 3 bases from V and 0 from J; bases not matched to a gene: 4. CDR3 protein: CASSWAGGSSYEQYF. In DNA, the CDR3 is TGTGCCAGCAGCTGGGCGGGGGGGAGCTCCTACGAGCAGTACTTC.

There are a few counts of this clonotype. The rearrangement uses TRBV4-2 and TRBJ2-7; 10 bases match TRBD2. This CDR3 comprises 15 residues. CDR1 is LGHNA, CDR2 YNFKEQ, per germline. The J segment lost 3 bases and the V segment lost 3 bases, leaving 5 bases of the junction unmatched. This CDR3 reads CASSQGLAGDYEQYF. For the CDR3, the DNA is TGTGCCAGCAGCCAGGGGCTAGCGGGGGACTACGAGCAGTACTTC.

The chain couples TRBV6-1 to TRBJ1-5; 8 bases align to TRBD1. Germline V gene data show CDR1 as MNHNS and CDR2 as SASEGT. The CDR3 extends over 15 amino acids. The V segment lost 3 bases and the J segment 2 bases; nucleotides outside the gene matches: 3. The CDR3 loop is CASSDEDRGNQPQHF. CDR3 nucleotides: TGTGCCAGCAGTGACGAGGACAGGGGCAATCAGCCCCAGCATTTT.

Regarding this clonotype: With a much larger clone just one base away, this may be a read error. CDR3 DNA: TGCAGTGCTAGGTCCGGGACTAGCGGGTACAATGAGCAGTTCTTC. Translating it yields CSARSGTSGYNEQFF. This rearrangement joins TRBV20-1 to TRBJ2-1; 12 nucleotides agree with TRBD2. Germline lookup yields CDR1 DFQATT and CDR2 SNEGSKA (reference sequence). The CDR3 is 15 residues long. The trim removed 3 bases at V and 4 bases at J, leaving 4 bases unmatched.

This clonotype was counted a few times. CDR3 coding DNA: TGTGCCGTAGGGGGTAATGGCAATCAGCCCCAGCATTTT. Protein product: CAVGGNGNQPQHF. The rearrangement links TRBV6-1 to TRBJ1-5, with D perhaps matching TRBD1 (6 bases). V lost 11 bases and J 2 bases, leaving 13 bases between the germline ends. The CDR3 is 13 residues long. The germline V gene has CDR1 MNHNS and CDR2 SASEGT.

This rearrangement joins TRBV7-3 to TRBJ2-1, with 9 positions matching TRBD2. The CDR3 is 13 residues long. V lost 5 bases and J lost 8; bases outside the gene matches: 4. Germline V lookup: CDR1 SGHTA, CDR2 FQGTGA. The CDR3 DNA reads TGTGCCAGCAGCCCGACTAGCGGCGATGAGCAGTTCTTC. Its translation is CASSPTSGDEQFF.

This clonotype was seen a few times. This sequence joins TRBV6-1 and TRBJ2-7; possible D gene TRBD2, 7 bases. The CDR3 loop spans 15 amino acids. Germline assignment: CDR1 MNHNS and CDR2 SASEGT. The V end lost 5 bases, the J end lost 7 bases, and 21 bases lay between the germline ends. The CDR3 sequence: CASSPLFGGADEQYF. CDR3 DNA sequence: TGTGCCAGCAGTCCACTTTTTGGGGGGGCGGATGAGCAGTACTTC.

This clonotype was picked up a small number of times. The J gene is TRBJ2-2, the V gene TRBV3-1; 8 nucleotides match TRBD2. V was clipped by 7 bases and J by 0 bases; unmatched bases: 4. Germline V gene data show CDR1 as LGHDT and CDR2 as YNNKEL (reference sequence). This CDR3 spans 15 amino acids. The CDR3 DNA sequence: TGTGCCAGCACCCGGACTAGCCCGAACACCGGGGAGCTGTTTTTT. Its protein product is CASTRTSPNTGELFF.

At least ten counts were recorded for this clonotype. V usage is TRBV7-2 and J usage is TRBJ2-7, with D possibly matching TRBD2 (6 bases). In germline, CDR1 is SGHTA, CDR2 FQGNSA. V dropped 5 bases and J dropped 0 bases, with 17 bases sitting between them. This CDR3 has 16 residues. CDR3 protein: CASSPSSGVSSYEQYF. Written as DNA, the CDR3 is TGTGCCAGCAGCCCCTCATCGGGAGTGAGCTCCTACGAGCAGTACTTC.

The sample holds many counts of this clonotype. The gene calls are TRBV29-1 and TRBJ2-5; unclear D gene. This CDR3 comprises 11 residues. Trimming took 6 bases from V and 5 from J, leaving 10 bases between them. The germline gives CDR1 SQVTM, CDR2 ANQGSEA. Written as DNA, the CDR3 is TGCAGCGTGGCCCAGCAGGAGACCCAGTACTTC. Protein product: CSVAQQETQYF.